This T cell receptor (beta chain) stems from a study of blood T cells in healthy people across ages (dated by TCRdb to about 2015). For the wider study: Template switching captured roughly one uniquely barcoded TCR beta cDNA molecule per two T cells in model experiments. Using deep sequencing normalized with unique cDNA molecular identifiers, the study measured how TCR beta repertoire diversity changes with age. The donors were divided into four age groups: young (average approximately 16 years), middle-aged (roughly 40), aged (about 56) and long-lived (roughly 88). The study analyzed two additional independent replicas of 1 million unique cDNA reads from the same blood draw for two donors, one aged 18 to 29 and one aged 80 or older.

General conclusions and limits of the study: Conclusive comparison of naive and antigen-experienced compartments was prevented by the profiling of bulk unsorted PBMCs. As age increased, observed TCR beta diversity per million T cells dropped in a roughly linear way, and a significant reduction was already evident by age 40. Compared with the aged group, the long-lived group had more naive CD4+ T cells, fewer expanded clones and increased TCR diversity, a pattern suggesting age selection. Estimates of total diversity based on one million sequenced T cells were considered lower bounds and underestimates. There was a strong correlation between observed TCR beta diversity and the percentage of naive T cells measured by flow cytometry. Donor CMV infection status was unknown, potentially confounding age-related changes in expanded clonotypes.

Deletion took 2 bases off V and 4 bases off J, with a span of 13 bases between the germline ends. From the cysteine through the phenylalanine, the CDR3 covers 15 amino acids. This entry keeps only the CDR3 DNA: 45 bases, framed from base 1. Systemically healthy Caucasian individuals from Russia, 39 in total and aged about 6 to 95 years, were included as donors. Approximately 11 milliliters of peripheral blood were drawn from each donor into EDTA-treated Vacutainer tubes. PBMCs were isolated by Ficoll-Paque density-gradient centrifugation, with at least 6.5 million obtained per sample. Total RNA, at least 5.5 micrograms per sample, was extracted from PBMCs with Trizol reagent. The percentages of naive CD45RAhigh/CD27high T cells were determined by flow cytometry on a PBMC aliquot from every donor. A remark on this clonotype: Its antigen has not been determined. There are no base qualities to consult, and no much larger clone falls within one base.

The library was prepared using 5' RACE. Sequenced on an Illumina HiSeq 2500. A second PCR of roughly 6 to 12 cycles was performed with a sample-barcoded 5' primer and a J-beta primer mix. A unique molecular identifier was introduced onto each TCR beta cDNA molecule by a template-switch 5' adaptor carrying 12 random nucleotides. At least 2.5 million CDR3-containing paired-end reads were obtained from each sample. The Mint cDNA synthesis kit, primed by a TRBC-specific oligonucleotide, was used to synthesize first-strand cDNA from all RNA. Following uracil-DNA glycosylase treatment, all cDNA underwent a first 18-cycle PCR with the universal primers M1SS and BC2_uni_R. As for the original processing: For normalization, 1 million high-quality reads were randomly selected from each sample, with every read carrying a distinct molecular identifier. Reads sharing molecular identifiers were discarded rather than binned into consensus sequences. CDR3 identification, clonotype clustering and error correction used MiTCR with a Q25 quality threshold and the strictest error-elimination algorithm. A nonparametric unseen species model with Euler transformation was used to estimate lower-bound total TCR beta diversity. The public reads were run again by TCRdb, first through fastp at Q25 and then through MiXCR, and only productive beta chains were kept. Rows are combined by CDR3 protein, so each entry shows the most common genes and DNA. TCRdb, not the authors, supplied the V and J calls. This sample has about 780,000 distinct CDR3 sequences in its table, and under 30% of those were observed once. Approximately 2.9% of the sample goes to the ten largest clones.

Separately, the same data were catalogued under a study of T cells of mothers and their children. From the second report: Donors were nine systemically healthy Caucasian individuals: three mothers and their six children. cDNA synthesis used all of the extracted RNA, with 1.5 ug of RNA in each 15 ul reaction. In the second PCR, the M1S primer introduced both the sample barcodes and 2-4 random nucleotides. More than 8 million TCR beta CDR3 reads were obtained from each mother, and roughly 3.1 million reads were obtained from each child. Thymic selection similarly shapes TCR recombination output in related and unrelated pairs, with minor effect from inherited differences. Normalized repertoire overlap was always slightly but never significantly higher in related than unrelated mother-child pairs. Persistent microchimeric T cell clones were not detected, at a sensitivity of approximately 100 clones per million clonotypes. Deep NGS was used in the study to compare the TCR beta repertoires of mothers and children and to look for features that separate related mother-child pairs from unrelated individuals. On average, the children were 11 +/- 4 years old, while the mothers were approximately 40 +/- 4 years old. After adapter ligation with NEBNext reagents, the libraries were sequenced on Illumina HiSeq 2000 with 100+100 nt paired-end reads. To prevent cross-contamination, the mother and child libraries were prepared a month apart and were sequenced in separate runs. For each donor, somewhere between roughly 450,000 and 2,000,000 distinct TCR beta clonotypes were identified. Naive TCR beta clonotypes were estimated from low-frequency clonotypes matched to each donor's FACS-determined naive share, without sorting.

Sequences were obtained from blood. This receptor was obtained from a boy aged 5-17 years in good health. The V and J genes are TRBV12-3 or TRBV12-4 and TRBJ2-3, with no D gene named confidently. Read as DNA, the sequence is TGTGCCAGCAGTTTAAATTCTATGAGCGCAGATACGCAGTATTTT. It translates as CASSLNSMSADTQYF.